This T cell receptor (beta chain) was observed in a study of cytomegalovirus exposure and HLA in healthy donors. Study-wide context: Among the approximately 400 genotyped donors, 70% to 85% were placed in the Caucasian-associated ancestry cluster.

Regarding the study as a whole: Among CMV-associated TCR beta chains, most appeared HLA-restricted in a later analysis.

V dropped 5 bases and J dropped 2 bases, with 14 bases sitting between them. Germline CDR1 reads MNHNS; CDR2 reads SASEGT. The CDR3 has 15 residues. A word on this clone: Antigen specificity is unknown.

Both 60 Vbeta primers and 13 Jbeta primers went into the PCR. Original processing notes: An analysis performed later counted around 86 million unique TCR beta chains (roughly 11 million of them shared). Here immunoSEQ multiplex PCR was the method, and the copy in TCRdb shows in-frame clones only, minus some. Clone size and V and J calls were adopted from that table, with D and trimming inferred from the DNA. The sample holds 90,000 to 130,000 clones, less than 80% seen once. Material for sequencing was PBMCs. This sequence originates from a young woman in good health and CMV-seronegative. This chain links TRBV6-1 with TRBJ2-3; possibly TRBD2 for D (6 bases). The CDR3 loop is CASSLGLAATDTQYF. The CDR3 DNA follows: TGTGCCAGCAGTCTGGGACTTGCTGCCACAGATACGCAGTATTTT.